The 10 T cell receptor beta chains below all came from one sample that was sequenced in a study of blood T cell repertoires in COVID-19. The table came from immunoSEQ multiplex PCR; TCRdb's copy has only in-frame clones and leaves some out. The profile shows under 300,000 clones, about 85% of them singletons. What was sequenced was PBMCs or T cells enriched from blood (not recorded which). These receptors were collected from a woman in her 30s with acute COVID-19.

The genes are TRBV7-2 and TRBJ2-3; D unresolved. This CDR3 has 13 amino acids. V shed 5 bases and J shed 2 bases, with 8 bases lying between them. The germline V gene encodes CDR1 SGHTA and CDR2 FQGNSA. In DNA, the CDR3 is TGTGCCAGCAGCCCGAGCGCCACAGATACGCAGTATTTT. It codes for CASSPSATDTQYF.

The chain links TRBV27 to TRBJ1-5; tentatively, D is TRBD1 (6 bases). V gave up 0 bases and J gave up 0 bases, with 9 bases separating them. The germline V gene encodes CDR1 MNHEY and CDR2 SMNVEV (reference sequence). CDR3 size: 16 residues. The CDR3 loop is CASSLSTGHSNQPQHF. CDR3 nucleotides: TGTGCCAGCAGTTTATCGACAGGCCATAGCAATCAGCCCCAGCATTTT.

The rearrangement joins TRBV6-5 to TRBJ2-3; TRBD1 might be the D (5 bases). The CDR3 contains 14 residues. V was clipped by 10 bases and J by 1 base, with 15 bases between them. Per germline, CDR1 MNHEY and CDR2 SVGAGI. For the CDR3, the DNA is TGTGCCACCCTATATCTGGGGCGCACAGATACGCAGTATTTT. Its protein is CATLYLGRTDTQYF.

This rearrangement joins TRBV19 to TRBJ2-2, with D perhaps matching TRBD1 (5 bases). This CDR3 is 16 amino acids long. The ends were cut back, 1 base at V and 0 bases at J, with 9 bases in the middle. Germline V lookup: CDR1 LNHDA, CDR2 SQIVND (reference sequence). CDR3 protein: CASSIGGAANTGELFF. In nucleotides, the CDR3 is TGTGCCAGTAGTATAGGGGGCGCCGCGAACACCGGGGAGCTGTTTTTT.

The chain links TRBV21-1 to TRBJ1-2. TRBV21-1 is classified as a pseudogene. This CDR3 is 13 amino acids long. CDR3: CASSRRGVWGYTF. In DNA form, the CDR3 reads TGTGCCAGCAGCAGACGTGGAGTTTGGGGCTACACCTTC.

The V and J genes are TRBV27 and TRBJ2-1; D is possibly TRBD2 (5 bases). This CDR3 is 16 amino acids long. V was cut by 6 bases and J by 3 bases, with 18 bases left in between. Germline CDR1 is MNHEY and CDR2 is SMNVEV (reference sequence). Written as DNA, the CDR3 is TGTGCCAGCAGCTTCTCCCCCAGCGGAGTCTACAATGAGCAGTTCTTC. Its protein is CASSFSPSGVYNEQFF.

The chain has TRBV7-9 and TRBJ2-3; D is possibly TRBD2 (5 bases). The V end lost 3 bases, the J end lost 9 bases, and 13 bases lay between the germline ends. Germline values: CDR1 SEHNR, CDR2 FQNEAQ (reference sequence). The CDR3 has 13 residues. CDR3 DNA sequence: TGTGCCAGCAGCTTCCCACTACTAGAAACGCAGTATTTT. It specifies CASSFPLLETQYF. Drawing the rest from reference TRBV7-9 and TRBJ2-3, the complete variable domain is DTGVSQNPRHKITKRGQNVTFRCDPISEHNRLYWYRQTLGQGPEFLTYFQNEAQLEKSRLLSDRFSAERPKGSFSTLEIQRTEQGDSAMYLCASSFPLLETQYFGPGTRLTVL.

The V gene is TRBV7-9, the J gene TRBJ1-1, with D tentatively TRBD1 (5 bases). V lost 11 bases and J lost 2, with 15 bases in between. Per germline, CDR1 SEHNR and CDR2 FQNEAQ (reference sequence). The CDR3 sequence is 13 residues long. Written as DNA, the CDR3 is TGTGCCGGAACGACAGAATTAAACACTGAAGCTTTCTTT. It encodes CAGTTELNTEAFF.

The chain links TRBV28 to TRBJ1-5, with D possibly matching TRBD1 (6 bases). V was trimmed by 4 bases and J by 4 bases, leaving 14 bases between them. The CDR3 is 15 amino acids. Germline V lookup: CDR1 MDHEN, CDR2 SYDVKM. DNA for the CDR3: TGTGCCAGCAGTTACAGGGCACGAGAAAATCAGCCCCAGCATTTT. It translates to CASSYRARENQPQHF.

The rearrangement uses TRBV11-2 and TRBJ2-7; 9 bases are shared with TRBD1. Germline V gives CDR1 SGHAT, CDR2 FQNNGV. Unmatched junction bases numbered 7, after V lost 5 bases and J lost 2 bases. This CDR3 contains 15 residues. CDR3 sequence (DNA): TGTGCCAGCAGCGAACAGGGGGCCCCCACCTACGAGCAGTACTTC. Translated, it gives CASSEQGAPTYEQYF.